These 19 T cell receptor beta chains came from one sample sequenced in a study of blood T cells in healthy people across ages. With a J-beta primer mix and a sample-barcoded 5' primer, a second PCR ran roughly 6 to 12 cycles. TCRdb re-analysed the 5' RACE reads in MiXCR, keeping a single row per CDR3 protein. In the table there are about 680,000 distinct CDR3 sequences, 45% to 50% of which are singletons. Input material: blood. The receptor source for this set is a woman aged 60-70 years in good health.

The chain is built from TRBV20-1 and TRBJ2-5, with D perhaps being TRBD1 or TRBD2 (7 bases each). The CDR3 is 14 residues long. CDR1 is DFQATT and CDR2 is SNEGSKA in the germline V gene (reference sequence). V was clipped by 2 bases and J by 4 bases, with 14 bases between them. The CDR3 nucleotides are TGCAGTGCTAGAAACAGGGGCGGGGGAGAGACCCAGTACTTC. It codes for CSARNRGGGETQYF.

This clonotype has just a few counts. The V call is TRBV20-1, the J call TRBJ2-3; no definite D call. Trimming left V 1 base short and J 1 base short, with 9 bases between. Looked up from germline, CDR1 is DFQATT and CDR2 is SNEGSKA (reference sequence). The CDR3 runs 14 residues. The chain's CDR3 is CSARATYGTDTQYF. The CDR3 DNA reads TGCAGTGCTAGAGCAACCTACGGCACAGATACGCAGTATTTT.

V gene TRBV5-1 combines with J gene TRBJ2-3; 8 nucleotides line up with TRBD1. The V gene end was trimmed by 6 bases and the J gene end by 4 bases; junction bases not matched to a gene: 7. The length of the CDR3 is 14 residues. CDR1 and CDR2 (germline): SGHRS, YFSETQ. The CDR3 reads CASMPGTGADTQYF. The CDR3 DNA follows: TGCGCCAGCATGCCCGGGACAGGAGCAGATACGCAGTATTTT.

This sequence joins TRBV7-2 and TRBJ2-1; either TRBD1 or TRBD2 may fit D (5 bases each). The CDR3 loop spans 15 amino acids. Germline-derived CDR1 and CDR2 are SGHTA and FQGNSA. Trimming shortened V by 1 base and J by 4 bases, and 11 bases separated the two germline ends. The CDR3 sequence: CASSLEGTQYNEQFF. The DNA for the CDR3 is TGTGCCAGCAGCTTAGAGGGGACCCAGTACAATGAGCAGTTCTTC.

The V gene is TRBV5-1, the J gene TRBJ1-5; 8 positions match TRBD1. J was trimmed by 9 bases and V by 4 bases; bases with no gene match: 9. Germline values: CDR1 SGHRS, CDR2 YFSETQ. CDR3 length equals 14 residues. The CDR3 DNA follows: TGCGCCAGCAGCCTGACAGGGGCTTCTACGCCCCAGCATTTT. Translation: CASSLTGASTPQHF.

This clonotype was picked up a small number of times. The chain recombines TRBV5-1 with TRBJ2-1, with TRBD2 matching over 9 bases. The CDR3 length is 16 residues. V was clipped by 2 bases and J by 5 bases; unmatched bases: 8. CDR1 is SGHRS, CDR2 YFSETQ, per germline. The chain's CDR3 is CASSFMAGGLDNEQFF. CDR3 DNA: TGCGCCAGCAGCTTCATGGCGGGAGGGTTGGACAATGAGCAGTTCTTC.

This clonotype turned up a few times. This sequence may be a read error, since a much larger clone differs from it by one base. The chain couples TRBV7-8 to TRBJ2-1, with D perhaps being TRBD1 or TRBD2 (5 bases each). This CDR3 spans 16 amino acids. Germline V gene lookup returns CDR1 SGHVS and CDR2 FQNEAQ. Trimming stripped 5 bases from V and 6 bases from J, with 20 bases between. The DNA for the CDR3 is TGTGCCAGCAGCCCCCGGGGACGAGTTTTTGGCAATGAGCAGTTCTTC. Amino acids: CASSPRGRVFGNEQFF.

This clonotype was seen a few times. The rearrangement uses TRBV9 and TRBJ2-5; the match to TRBD1 covers 7 bases. V lost 0 bases to trimming and J lost 2 bases; unmatched junction nucleotides: 7. This CDR3 spans 16 amino acids. From germline, CDR1 is SGDLS and CDR2 YYNGEE. The CDR3 DNA reads TGTGCCAGCAGCGTAGCTACAGGGGCGGCACAAGAGACCCAGTACTTC. This gives the protein CASSVATGAAQETQYF.

The CDR3 protein is CASSQTGTSGRDTQYF. The CDR3 coding sequence is TGTGCCAGCAGCCAAACCGGGACTAGCGGACGAGATACGCAGTATTTT. The chain is built from TRBV4-2 and TRBJ2-3; 11 bases are shared with TRBD2. CDR3 length: 16 residues. CDR1 is LGHNA and CDR2 is YNFKEQ in the germline V gene. The ends lost 2 bases at V and 5 bases at J; junction bases unmatched: 6.

In its sample, this clonotype was seen a few times. The gene calls are TRBV20-1 and TRBJ2-1; D possibly corresponds to TRBD1 (5 bases). The J call may not be correct, given that the DNA end is closer to TRBJ2-7. The germline CDR1 and CDR2 sequences are DFQATT and SNEGSKA (reference sequence). The CDR3 has 16 residues. Written as DNA, the CDR3 is TGCAGTGCAAACGCGAGACAGTCCCCAGCCTACAATGAGCAGTACTTC. Translation: CSANARQSPAYNEQYF.

The rearrangement uses TRBV28 and TRBJ2-5; D gene uncertain. V was clipped by 5 bases and J by 13 bases, with 11 bases between them. CDR1 is MDHEN, CDR2 SYDVKM, per germline. The CDR3 runs to 10 residues. This chain's CDR3 is CASSHGVRYF. CDR3 coding DNA: TGTGCCAGCAGTCACGGCGTCAGGTACTTC.

This clonotype was observed many times. This sequence joins TRBV20-1 and TRBJ2-5; D remains unclear. The CDR3 length is 10 residues. The V and J ends lost 5 bases and 4 bases respectively, with 5 bases between them. CDR1 is DFQATT, CDR2 SNEGSKA, per germline (reference sequence). CDR3 DNA sequence: TGCAGTGCTGTGAGAGAGACCCAGTACTTC. It codes for CSAVRETQYF.

The chain couples TRBV20-1 to TRBJ1-2, with D maybe TRBD1 (6 bases). V lost 2 bases and J lost 0, with 16 bases in between. Germline CDR1 reads DFQATT; CDR2 reads SNEGSKA (reference sequence). CDR3 length equals 16 residues. In nucleotides, the CDR3 is TGCAGTGCTAGAAGCCGGGACATCTTACCTAACTATGGCTACACCTTC. Amino acids: CSARSRDILPNYGYTF.

The V and J genes are TRBV20-1 and TRBJ2-5; perhaps D is TRBD1 or TRBD2 (5 bases each). The CDR3 contains 15 residues. The V end lost 0 bases, the J end lost 1 base, and 12 bases lay between the germline ends. Germline-derived CDR1 and CDR2 are DFQATT and SNEGSKA (reference sequence). The CDR3 is CSARDGGRFQETQYF. DNA of the CDR3: TGCAGTGCTAGAGATGGGGGTCGATTCCAAGAGACCCAGTACTTC.

The chain links TRBV14 to TRBJ1-3, with 10 nucleotides matching TRBD1. J gave up 2 bases and V 0 bases, and 7 bases lay outside the gene matches. CDR3 length equals 18 residues. Germline CDR1 is SGHDN and CDR2 is FVKESK. For the CDR3, the DNA is TGTGCCAGCAGCCAAGATACGACAGGGGGCTTCACTGGAAACACCATATATTTT. The encoded protein is CASSQDTTGGFTGNTIYF. Full variable domain (outside the CDR3, taken from reference TRBV14 and TRBJ1-3): EAGVTQFPSHSVIEKGQTVTLRCDPISGHDNLYWYRRVMGKEIKFLLHFVKESKQDESGMPNNRFLAERTGGTYSTLKVQPAELEDSGVYFCASSQDTTGGFTGNTIYFGEGSWLTVV.

CDR3 in DNA: TGTGCCAGCAGCCCGTATTCGAACACTGAAGCTTTCTTT. This sequence encodes CASSPYSNTEAFF. The chain joins TRBV7-2 to TRBJ1-1; D is undetermined. V lost 5 bases to trimming and J lost 1 base, with 8 bases between them. Germline V gives CDR1 SGHTA, CDR2 FQGNSA. This CDR3 has 13 residues.

The chain uses TRBV15 and TRBJ2-1, with 9 nucleotides matching TRBD2. The CDR3 covers 16 residues. The germline CDR1 and CDR2 sequences are LNHNV and YYDKDF (reference sequence). Trimming at V came to 2 bases and at J to 5 bases, leaving 7 bases not matched to a gene. The CDR3 DNA follows: TGTGCCACCAGCAGACCGACTAGCGGTTTAAACAATGAGCAGTTCTTC. Protein: CATSRPTSGLNNEQFF.

The chain links TRBV29-1 to TRBJ2-3; tentative D call: TRBD2 (5 bases). V gave up 1 base and J gave up 2 bases, with 16 bases separating them. This CDR3 region has 16 residues. The germline V gene has CDR1 SQVTM and CDR2 ANQGSEA. This CDR3 is CSVEAQRAGYTDTQYF. The CDR3 DNA sequence: TGCAGCGTTGAAGCCCAGAGGGCTGGATACACAGATACGCAGTATTTT.

The gene calls are TRBV7-2 and TRBJ1-2; D may be TRBD1 (5 bases). Trimming cost V 1 base and J 2 bases, with 11 bases left between them. Germline values: CDR1 SGHTA, CDR2 FQGNSA. This CDR3 has 15 residues. Written as DNA, the CDR3 is TGTGCCAGCAGCTTAGGGGGGAAGTTCAACTATGGCTACACCTTC. It is translated as CASSLGGKFNYGYTF. Complete variable domain (other parts from reference TRBV7-2 and TRBJ1-2): GAGVSQSPSNKVTEKGKDVELRCDPISGHTALYWYRQSLGQGLEFLIYFQGNSAPDKSGLPSDRFSAERTGGSVSTLTIQRTQQEDSAVYLCASSLGGKFNYGYTFGSGTRLTVV.